A single sample is the source of the 16 T cell receptor beta chains below, sequenced in a study of CD8+CD57+ T cells in acquired aplastic anemia. General study results and limits: Both total CD4+ and CD8+ pools in patients were more diverse than CD8+CD57+ cells.

By flow cytometry, patients selected for sequencing had shown an expansion of CD8+CD57+ cells. For these TCRs, the target antigens are not known. Investigators profiled TCR beta VDJ and CDR3 from genomic DNA template. TCRdb redid the calling of the reads with MiXCR, one entry per CDR3 protein. The table lists 15,000 to 20,000 distinct CDR3 sequences, approximately 38% of them singletons. The source material was CD8+CD57+ T cells sorted from PBMCs. Noted subset: bead-enriched CD8+CD57+ effector memory T cells from SAA patients. Source of these receptors: a human donor with aplastic anemia.

The gene calls are TRBV12-3 or TRBV12-4 and TRBJ2-3; 10 positions agree with TRBD2. After removal of 6 bases from V and 5 bases from J, the junction contained 5 bases not matched to a gene. CDR3 length: 14 residues. CDR3 amino acids: CASSPGTSVDTQYF. The CDR3 DNA reads TGTGCCAGCAGCCCCGGGACTAGCGTAGATACGCAGTATTTT.

The table lists this clonotype with a count of one. This chain uses TRBV29-1 with TRBJ2-5; D could derive from TRBD1 or TRBD2 (6 bases each). From germline, CDR1 is SQVTM and CDR2 ANQGSEA. This CDR3 comprises 13 residues. Trimming pared 4 bases from V and 7 bases from J, leaving 16 bases between. The CDR3, as DNA: TGCAGCGTTGTAAAGGGGGGAGACGCGACCCAGTACTTC. It encodes CSVVKGGDATQYF.

This clonotype came up a few times. The chain joins TRBV20-1 to TRBJ2-7, with TRBD2 identical over 9 bases. The CDR3 totals 15 residues. The V gene's germline CDR1 is DFQATT and CDR2 SNEGSKA (reference sequence). V lost 0 bases to trimming and J lost 3 bases; unmatched junction nucleotides: 6. DNA of the CDR3: TGCAGTGCTAGAGATCTTGAGCGGGAGGTCTACGAGCAGTACTTC. Protein product: CSARDLEREVYEQYF.

Regarding this clonotype: Since the CDR3 does not end with the conserved phenylalanine or tryptophan, this likely comes from a read error. The rearrangement uses TRBV27 and TRBJ1-1; D remains ambiguous. Deletions cut 1 base from V and 0 bases from J, with 15 bases between. Per germline, CDR1 MNHEY and CDR2 SMNVEV (reference sequence). The CDR3 is 17 residues long. The CDR3: CASSLLGQPMMNTEAFL. CDR3 nucleotides: TGTGCCAGCAGTTTATTGGGCCAACCCATGATGAACACTGAAGCTTTCCTT.

The chain recombines TRBV19 with TRBJ1-3; perhaps TRBD1 as D (6 bases). Germline CDR1 is LNHDA and CDR2 is SQIVND (reference sequence). The V end was cut by 5 bases, the J end by 3 bases, with 20 bases between. The CDR3 has 17 amino acids. The CDR3 spells CASSFPLGGGVGNTIYF. The CDR3 DNA sequence: TGTGCCAGTAGTTTCCCCCTCGGGGGCGGAGTTGGAAACACCATATATTTT.

This clonotype occurred once. This chain joins TRBV11-1 and TRBJ2-1, with a possible D match to TRBD2 (6 bases). CDR1 and CDR2 from the germline V gene are SGHAT and FQDESV (reference sequence). The CDR3 has 16 amino acids. V shed 5 bases and J shed 0 bases, with 14 bases lying between them. Here the CDR3 reads CASSEEGGSSYNEQFF. CDR3 DNA: TGTGCCAGCAGCGAAGAAGGAGGGTCCTCCTACAATGAGCAGTTCTTC.

With regard to this clonotype: Given a much more abundant clone one base away, this may be a read error. The rearrangement joins TRBV4-1 to TRBJ2-2; D may be TRBD1 (5 bases). Germline values: CDR1 MGHRA, CDR2 YSYEKL. CDR3 size: 14 residues. The CDR3 DNA is TGCGCCGGCAGCCAAGACAGTTACACCGGGGAGCTGTTTTTT. Protein: CAGSQDSYTGELFF.

The chain has TRBV15 and TRBJ1-6; perhaps TRBD1 as D (6 bases). The germline V gene has CDR1 LNHNV and CDR2 YYDKDF (reference sequence). The CDR3 loop spans 17 amino acids. Trimming took off 3 bases at V and 0 bases at J, with 12 bases between the two ends. CDR3 coding DNA: TGTGCCACCAGCAGCTTGGAGGACAGCTCCTATAATTCACCCCTCCACTTT. Protein product: CATSSLEDSSYNSPLHF.

The chain joins TRBV2 to TRBJ1-4; 10 nucleotides line up with TRBD1. After removal of 7 bases from V and 14 bases from J, the junction contained 19 bases not matched to a gene. The CDR3 is 16 residues long. Per the germline V gene, CDR1 is SNHLY and CDR2 is FYNNEI. CDR3 DNA: TGTGCCAGCACCTCAAGTGTAGGGACAGGGGCCAGCGGGCTGTTTTTT. The encoded protein is CASTSSVGTGASGLFF.

The chain couples TRBV10-1 to TRBJ1-3, with TRBD1 matching 7 bases. There are 14 residues in the CDR3. Germline-derived CDR1 and CDR2 are WNHNN and SYGVQD (reference sequence). V gave up 5 bases and J gave up 1 base; unmatched junction bases: 2. CDR3 sequence (DNA): TGCGCCAGCAGTACGGACAGGTCTGGAAACACCATATATTTT. Residues: CASSTDRSGNTIYF.

This clonotype was found many times. The chain recombines TRBV19 with TRBJ1-1; D is perhaps TRBD1 (6 bases). The CDR3 length is 15 residues. V lost 3 bases and J lost 10, with 21 bases in between. Germline V gene lookup returns CDR1 LNHDA and CDR2 SQIVND (reference sequence). In DNA, the CDR3 is TGTGCCAGTAGTATTGGCAGGGGCGGACTGATTGGAGCTTTCTTT. It is translated as CASSIGRGGLIGAFF.

This clonotype has just a few counts. The V and J genes are TRBV10-3 and TRBJ1-1, with D maybe TRBD1 (6 bases). Trimming removed 7 bases at V and 4 bases at J, with 16 bases between. This CDR3 spans 14 amino acids. Per germline, CDR1 ENHRY and CDR2 SYGVKD. The CDR3 sequence: CAINEQGQGTEAFF. The DNA for the CDR3 is TGTGCCATCAATGAACAGGGACAAGGCACTGAAGCTTTCTTT.

This clonotype occurred many times. This chain connects TRBV7-9 to TRBJ1-4; 7 bases line up with TRBD1. The germline gives CDR1 SEHNR, CDR2 FQNEAQ (reference sequence). The ends lost 3 bases at V and 7 bases at J; junction bases unmatched: 8. The CDR3 is made up of 15 amino acids. DNA of the CDR3: TGTGCCAGCAGCTTCTTTACCACAGGGGTTGAAAAACTGTTTTTT. It specifies CASSFFTTGVEKLFF. Drawing the rest from reference TRBV7-9 and TRBJ1-4, the complete variable domain is DTGVSQNPRHKITKRGQNVTFRCDPISEHNRLYWYRQTLGQGPEFLTYFQNEAQLEKSRLLSDRFSAERPKGSFSTLEIQRTEQGDSAMYLCASSFFTTGVEKLFFGSGTQLSVL.

This clonotype was seen ten or more times. V is TRBV20-1 and J is TRBJ1-2, with D possibly being TRBD1 (5 bases). The V end lost 1 base, the J end lost 4 bases, and 22 bases lay between the germline ends. Germline assignment: CDR1 DFQATT and CDR2 SNEGSKA (reference sequence). The CDR3 is 17 residues long. This CDR3 is CSARGGWAAGLLYGYTF. CDR3 nucleotide sequence: TGCAGTGCTAGAGGAGGGTGGGCGGCGGGGCTGCTCTATGGCTACACCTTC.

Comments on this clonotype: One junction end disagrees with the germline gene, perhaps due to a read error. V is TRBV11-1 and J is TRBJ1-5; TRBD1 matches at 9 bases. The CDR3 spans 18 residues. The germline gives CDR1 SGHAT, CDR2 FQDESV (reference sequence). As DNA, the CDR3 is TGTGCCGGCAGCGGGCTGGGACAGGGTATGGGTCAGCATCAGCCCCAGCATTTT. Its protein product is CAGSGLGQGMGQHQPQHF.

This clonotype has a count of ten or more. The rearrangement joins TRBV29-1 to TRBJ2-3, with D unresolved. The V end was cut by 3 bases, the J end by 5 bases, with 9 bases between. The CDR3 extends over 12 amino acids. Germline V lookup: CDR1 SQVTM, CDR2 ANQGSEA. CDR3 sequence: CSVDRFQDTQYF. Here the CDR3 DNA reads TGCAGCGTTGACAGGTTTCAAGATACGCAGTATTTT.